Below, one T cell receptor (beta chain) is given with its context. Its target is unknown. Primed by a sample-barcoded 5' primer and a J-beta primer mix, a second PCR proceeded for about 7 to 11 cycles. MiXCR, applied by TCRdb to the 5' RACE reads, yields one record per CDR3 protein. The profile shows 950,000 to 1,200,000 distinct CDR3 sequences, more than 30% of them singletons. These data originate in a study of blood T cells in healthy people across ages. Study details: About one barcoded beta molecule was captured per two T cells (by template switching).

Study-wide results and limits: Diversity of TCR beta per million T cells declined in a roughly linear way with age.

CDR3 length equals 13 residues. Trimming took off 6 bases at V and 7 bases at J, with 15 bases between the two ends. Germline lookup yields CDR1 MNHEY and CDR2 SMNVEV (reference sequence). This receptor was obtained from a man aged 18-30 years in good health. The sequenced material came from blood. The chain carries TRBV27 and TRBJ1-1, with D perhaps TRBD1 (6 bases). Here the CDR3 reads CASRVEQGLEAFF. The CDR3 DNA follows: TGTGCCAGCAGGGTAGAACAGGGACTTGAAGCTTTCTTT.